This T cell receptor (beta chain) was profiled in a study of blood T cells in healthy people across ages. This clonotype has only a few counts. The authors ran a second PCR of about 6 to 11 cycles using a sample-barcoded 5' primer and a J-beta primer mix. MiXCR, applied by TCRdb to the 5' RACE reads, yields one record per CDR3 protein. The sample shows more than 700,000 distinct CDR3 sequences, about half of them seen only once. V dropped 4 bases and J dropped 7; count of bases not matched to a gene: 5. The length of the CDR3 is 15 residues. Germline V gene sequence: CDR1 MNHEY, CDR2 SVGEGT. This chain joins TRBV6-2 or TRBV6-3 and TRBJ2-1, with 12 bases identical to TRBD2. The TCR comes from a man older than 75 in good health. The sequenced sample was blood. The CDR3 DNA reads TGTGCCAGCAGTTTCGCTAGCGGGAGGGGAAATGAGCAGTTCTTC. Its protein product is CASSFASGRGNEQFF.